The sequence of this T cell receptor (beta chain) was determined in a study of blood T cell repertoires in COVID-19. Across the whole study: The study drew acute and convalescent COVID-19 samples from the United States, Italy and Spain. In each case, the material was cDNA or gDNA derived from T cells, B-cell-depleted T cells, or PBMCs.

Authors' data handling: Using reference gene primer amplification, nucleated cell counts were estimated. Libraries were prepared by immunoSEQ multiplex PCR; TCRdb keeps only in-frame clonotypes and omits some of them. V and J calls and clone size come straight from that table; D and trimming were deduced from the DNA. The top ten hold 20% to 25% of the sample, which has 50,000 or so clones, more than 75% seen once. Germline V gene lookup returns CDR1 MNHEY and CDR2 SMNVEV (reference sequence). The trim removed 4 bases at V and 1 base at J, leaving 14 bases unmatched. The CDR3 is 19 residues long. This receptor was obtained from a woman aged 80 or older with acute or convalescent COVID-19. The sequencing input was peripheral blood. The chain employs TRBV27 and TRBJ2-1; 9 bases line up with TRBD2. CDR3 sequence reads: CASSSTSLLAGRSYNEQFF. In DNA form, the CDR3 reads TGTGCCAGCAGTTCGACTAGTCTTCTAGCGGGGCGTTCCTACAATGAGCAGTTCTTC.